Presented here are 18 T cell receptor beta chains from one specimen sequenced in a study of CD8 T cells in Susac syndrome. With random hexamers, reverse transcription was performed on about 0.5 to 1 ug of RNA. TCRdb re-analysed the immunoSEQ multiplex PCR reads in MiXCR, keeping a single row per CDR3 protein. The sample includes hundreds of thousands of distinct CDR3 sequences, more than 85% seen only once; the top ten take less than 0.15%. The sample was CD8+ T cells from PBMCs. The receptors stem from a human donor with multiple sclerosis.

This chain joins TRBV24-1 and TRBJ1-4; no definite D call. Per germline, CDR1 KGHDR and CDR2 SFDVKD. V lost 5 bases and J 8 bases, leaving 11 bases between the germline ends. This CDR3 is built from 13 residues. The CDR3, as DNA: TGTGCCACCAGTGGAGGGAACGACGAAAAACTGTTTTTT. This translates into CATSGGNDEKLFF.

CDR3: CASSLERDFLSTDTQYF. Written as DNA, the CDR3 is TGTGCCAGCAGCTTAGAGAGGGACTTCCTCAGCACAGATACGCAGTATTTT. This chain connects TRBV7-9 to TRBJ2-3; D possibly corresponds to TRBD2 (6 bases). The germline V gene has CDR1 SEHNR and CDR2 FQNEAQ (reference sequence). The CDR3 is 17 residues long. V was trimmed by 1 base and J by 0 bases, leaving 14 bases between them.

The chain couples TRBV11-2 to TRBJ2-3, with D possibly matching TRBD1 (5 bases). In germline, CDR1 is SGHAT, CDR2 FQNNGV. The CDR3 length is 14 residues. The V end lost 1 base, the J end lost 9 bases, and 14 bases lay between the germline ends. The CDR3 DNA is TGTGCCAGCAGCTTAGCCTCTAGGGGCCCGACGCAGTATTTT. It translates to CASSLASRGPTQYF.

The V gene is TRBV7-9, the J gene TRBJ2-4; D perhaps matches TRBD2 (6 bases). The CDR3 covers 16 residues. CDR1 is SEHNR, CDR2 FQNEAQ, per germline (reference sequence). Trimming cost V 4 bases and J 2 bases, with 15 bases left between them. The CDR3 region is CASSSLRRGTKNIQYF. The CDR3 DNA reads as TGTGCCAGCAGCTCGCTGAGGCGGGGAACCAAAAACATTCAGTACTTC.

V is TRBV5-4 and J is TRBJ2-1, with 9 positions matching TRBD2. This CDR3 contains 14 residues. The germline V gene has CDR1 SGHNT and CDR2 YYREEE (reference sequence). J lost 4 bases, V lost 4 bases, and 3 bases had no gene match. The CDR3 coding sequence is TGTGCCAGCAGCCCGGCGGGGGGGTACAATGAGCAGTTCTTC. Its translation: CASSPAGGYNEQFF.

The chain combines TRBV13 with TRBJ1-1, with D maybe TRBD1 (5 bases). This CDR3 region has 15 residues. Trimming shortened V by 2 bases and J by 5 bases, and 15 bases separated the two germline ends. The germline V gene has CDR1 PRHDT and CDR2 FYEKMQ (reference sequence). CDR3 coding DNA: TGTGCCAGCAGCTTAATCCGGGGTGGGGGTACTGAAGCTTTCTTT. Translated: CASSLIRGGGTEAFF.

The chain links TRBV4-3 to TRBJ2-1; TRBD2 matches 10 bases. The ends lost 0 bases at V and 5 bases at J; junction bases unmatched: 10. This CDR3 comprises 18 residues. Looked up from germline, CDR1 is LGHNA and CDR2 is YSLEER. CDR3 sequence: CASSQEEGAGGPDNEQFF. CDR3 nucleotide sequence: TGCGCCAGCAGCCAAGAGGAAGGAGCGGGAGGGCCAGACAATGAGCAGTTCTTC.

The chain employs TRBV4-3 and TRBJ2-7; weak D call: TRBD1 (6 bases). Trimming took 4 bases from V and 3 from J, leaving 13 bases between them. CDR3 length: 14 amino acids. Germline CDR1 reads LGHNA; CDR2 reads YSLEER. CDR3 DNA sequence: TGCGCCAGCAGCCCAGGACAGTTCGGCTACGAGCAGTACTTC. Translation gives CASSPGQFGYEQYF.

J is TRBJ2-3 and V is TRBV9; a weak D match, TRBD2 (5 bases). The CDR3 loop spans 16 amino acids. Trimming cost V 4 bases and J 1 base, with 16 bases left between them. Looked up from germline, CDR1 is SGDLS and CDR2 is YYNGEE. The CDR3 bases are TGTGCCAGCAGCCCATCAGCGGCGGTGGGCACAGATACGCAGTATTTT. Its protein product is CASSPSAAVGTDTQYF.

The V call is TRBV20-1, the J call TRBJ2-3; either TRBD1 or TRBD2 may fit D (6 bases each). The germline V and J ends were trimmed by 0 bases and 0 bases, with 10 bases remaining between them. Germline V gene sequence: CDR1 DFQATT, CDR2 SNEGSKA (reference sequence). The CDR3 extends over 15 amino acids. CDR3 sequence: CSARDWGASTDTQYF. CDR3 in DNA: TGCAGTGCTAGAGATTGGGGGGCTAGCACAGATACGCAGTATTTT.

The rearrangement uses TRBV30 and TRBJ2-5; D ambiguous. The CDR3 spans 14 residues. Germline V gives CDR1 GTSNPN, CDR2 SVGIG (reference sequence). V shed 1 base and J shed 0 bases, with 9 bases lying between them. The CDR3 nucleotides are TGTGCCTGGAGTGCTTCATCGTACCAAGAGACCCAGTACTTC. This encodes CAWSASSYQETQYF.

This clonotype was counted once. For the CDR3, the DNA is TGTGCCAGCAGCCAAGACGGACTAGCGGGGACCTACGAGCAGTACTTC. Translating gives CASSQDGLAGTYEQYF. The chain combines TRBV3-1 with TRBJ2-7, with 12 positions matching TRBD2. This CDR3 contains 16 residues. Trimming removed 0 bases from V and 2 bases from J; junction bases left unmatched: 2. CDR1 LGHDT and CDR2 YNNKEL come from the germline V gene (reference sequence).

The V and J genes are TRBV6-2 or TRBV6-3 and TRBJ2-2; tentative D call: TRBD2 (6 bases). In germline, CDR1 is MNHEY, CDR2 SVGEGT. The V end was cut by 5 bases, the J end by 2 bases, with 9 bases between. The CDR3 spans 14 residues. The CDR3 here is CASSRGTNTGELFF. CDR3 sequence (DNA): TGTGCCAGCAGTCGAGGGACTAACACCGGGGAGCTGTTTTTT.

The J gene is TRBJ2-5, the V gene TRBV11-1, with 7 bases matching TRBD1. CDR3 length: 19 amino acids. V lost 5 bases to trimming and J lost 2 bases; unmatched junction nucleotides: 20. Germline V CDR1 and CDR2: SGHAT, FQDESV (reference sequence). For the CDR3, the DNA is TGTGCCAGCAGCACAGCAGGTAGAGACACAGGGGACCGTCAAGAGACCCAGTACTTC. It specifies CASSTAGRDTGDRQETQYF.

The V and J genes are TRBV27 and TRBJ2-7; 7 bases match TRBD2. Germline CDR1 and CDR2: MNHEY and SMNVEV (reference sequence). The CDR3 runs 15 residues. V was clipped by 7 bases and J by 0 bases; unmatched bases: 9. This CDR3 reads CASKITSAPSYEQYF. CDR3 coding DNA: TGTGCCAGCAAAATCACTAGCGCACCCTCCTACGAGCAGTACTTC.

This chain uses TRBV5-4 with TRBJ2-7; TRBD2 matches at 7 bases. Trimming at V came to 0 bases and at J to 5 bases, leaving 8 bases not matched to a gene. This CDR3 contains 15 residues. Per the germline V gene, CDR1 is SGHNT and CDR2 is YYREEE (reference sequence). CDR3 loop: CASSLEAGRGDEQYF. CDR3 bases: TGTGCCAGCAGCTTGGAAGCGGGGCGGGGAGACGAGCAGTACTTC. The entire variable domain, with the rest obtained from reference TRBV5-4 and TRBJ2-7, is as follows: ETGVTQSPTHLIKTRGQQVTLRCSSQSGHNTVSWYQQALGQGPQFIFQYYREEENGRGNFPPRFSGLQFPNYSSELNVNALELDDSALYLCASSLEAGRGDEQYFGPGTRLTVT.

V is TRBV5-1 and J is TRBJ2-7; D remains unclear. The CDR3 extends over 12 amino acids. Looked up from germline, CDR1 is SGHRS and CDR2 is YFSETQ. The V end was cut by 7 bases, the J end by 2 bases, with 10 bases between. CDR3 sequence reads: CASGVDPYEQYF. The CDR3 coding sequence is TGCGCCAGCGGCGTTGACCCCTACGAGCAGTACTTC.

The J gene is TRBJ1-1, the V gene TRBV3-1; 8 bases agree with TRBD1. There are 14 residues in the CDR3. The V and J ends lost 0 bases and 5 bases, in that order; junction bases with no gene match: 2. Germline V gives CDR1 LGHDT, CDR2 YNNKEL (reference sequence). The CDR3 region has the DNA TGTGCCAGCAGCCAAGAGAGGACAGGGACTGAAGCTTTCTTT. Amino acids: CASSQERTGTEAFF.